The present T cell receptor beta chain was sequenced within a study of glioma-infiltrating T cells after dendritic cell vaccination. CDR1 is SGHRS and CDR2 is YFSETQ in the germline V gene. The CDR3 extends over 18 amino acids. V was trimmed by 0 bases and J by 0 bases, leaving 13 bases between them. Assay used: immunoSEQ multiplex PCR; TCRdb lists only in-frame clones, some missing. The table has fewer than 90,000 clones, under 85% seen once. Noted time point: after dendritic cell vaccination, including at tumor progression/relapse. The TCR comes from a human donor with glioblastoma. Source: blood, taken after dendritic cell vaccination. This chain joins TRBV5-1 and TRBJ1-6; unclear D gene. In nucleotides, the CDR3 is TGCGCCAGCAGCTTGGGGCAGACAACGAGCTCCTATAATTCACCCCTCCACTTT. Translation: CASSLGQTTSSYNSPLHF.